This TCR beta chain derives from a study of blood T cells in healthy people across ages. Study results and limitations: Because donor CMV status was unknown, expanded clonotype changes were possibly confounded.

Drawn from each donor were 9 to 10 milliliters of peripheral blood. V was cut by 3 bases and J by 4 bases, with 15 bases left in between. The CDR3 extends over 15 amino acids. Germline V CDR1 and CDR2: DFQATT, SNEGSKA (reference sequence). Remarks on this clonotype: The antigen remains unidentified.

PCR was performed a second time for roughly 7 to 11 cycles using a sample-barcoded 5' primer and a J-beta primer mix. TCRdb recomputed calls from the 5' RACE reads with MiXCR, one row per CDR3 protein. In the table there are over 600,000 distinct CDR3 sequences, under 25% of which are singletons. The chain employs TRBV20-1 and TRBJ2-2; D is possibly TRBD1 (5 bases). The clonotype originates from a man aged 65 to 85 in good health. Sequencing used blood. The CDR3 DNA reads TGCAGTGCTAGGGCAGGGTGGCGAGGCACCGGGGAGCTGTTTTTT. Encoded protein: CSARAGWRGTGELFF.